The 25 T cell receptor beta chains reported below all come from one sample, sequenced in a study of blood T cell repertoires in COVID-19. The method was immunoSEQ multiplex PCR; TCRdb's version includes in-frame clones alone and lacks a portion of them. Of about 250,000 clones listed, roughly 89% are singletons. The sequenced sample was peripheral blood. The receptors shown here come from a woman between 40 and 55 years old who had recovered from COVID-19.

Written as DNA, the CDR3 is TGTGCCACCCAACAGAATTCGAATGAGCAGTTCTTC. This translates into CATQQNSNEQFF. The V gene is TRBV24-1, the J gene TRBJ2-1; no firm D call. V lost 9 bases to trimming and J lost 7 bases, with 12 bases between them. The CDR3 is made up of 12 amino acids. In germline, CDR1 is KGHDR, CDR2 SFDVKD.

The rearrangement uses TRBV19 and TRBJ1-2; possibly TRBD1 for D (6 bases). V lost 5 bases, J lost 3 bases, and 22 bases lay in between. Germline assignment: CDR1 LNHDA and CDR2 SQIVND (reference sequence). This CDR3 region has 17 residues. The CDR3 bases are TGTGCCAGTAGTCCCAACCCAGACAGGACACTCTACTATGGCTACACCTTC. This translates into CASSPNPDRTLYYGYTF.

The CDR3 region has the DNA TGTGCCAGCAGCTCTAGGGGACTAGCGGGACCTAATGAGCAGTTCTTC. Translating it yields CASSSRGLAGPNEQFF. The rearrangement links TRBV7-8 to TRBJ2-1; the match to TRBD2 covers 13 bases. Germline loops: CDR1 SGHVS, CDR2 FQNEAQ. V trimming: 4 bases; J trimming: 7 bases; junction bases outside the gene matches: 7. This CDR3 has 16 amino acids.

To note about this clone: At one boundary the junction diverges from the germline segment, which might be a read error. Here the CDR3 reads CASRKGTGASNEQYF. The CDR3, as DNA: TGTGCCAGCAGAAAAGGGACGGGAGCCTCCAACGAGCAGTACTTC. This chain links TRBV6-5 with TRBJ2-7, with a tentative D call TRBD2 (6 bases). The germline gives CDR1 MNHEY, CDR2 SVGAGI. The CDR3 sequence is 15 residues long.

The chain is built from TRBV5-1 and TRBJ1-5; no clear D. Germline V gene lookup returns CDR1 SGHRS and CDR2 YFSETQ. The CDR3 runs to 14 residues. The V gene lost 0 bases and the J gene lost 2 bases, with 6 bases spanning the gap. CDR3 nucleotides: TGCGCCAGCAGCTTGGGGAGCGGCAATCAGCCCCAGCATTTT. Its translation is CASSLGSGNQPQHF.

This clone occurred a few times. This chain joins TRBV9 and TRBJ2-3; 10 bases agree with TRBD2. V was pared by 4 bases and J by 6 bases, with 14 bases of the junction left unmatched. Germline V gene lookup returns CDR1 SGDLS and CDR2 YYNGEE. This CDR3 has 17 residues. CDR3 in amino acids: CASSPGPSGRGGDTQYF. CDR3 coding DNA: TGTGCCAGCAGCCCAGGGCCTAGCGGGAGAGGGGGGGATACGCAGTATTTT.

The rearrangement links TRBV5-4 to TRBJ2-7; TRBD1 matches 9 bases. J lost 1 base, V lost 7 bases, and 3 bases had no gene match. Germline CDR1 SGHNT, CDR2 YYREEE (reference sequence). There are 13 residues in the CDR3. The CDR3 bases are TGTGCCAGCGCCGGGACAGGGTCCTACGAGCAGTACTTC. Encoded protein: CASAGTGSYEQYF.

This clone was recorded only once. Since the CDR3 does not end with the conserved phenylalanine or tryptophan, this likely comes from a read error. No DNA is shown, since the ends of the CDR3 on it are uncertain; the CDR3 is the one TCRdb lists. The CDR3 here is CASSISSPRDRGPRIC. V and J are TRBV19 and TRBJ2-7; the table's D call of TRBD1 was not tested on the DNA. Germline V lookup: CDR1 LNHDA, CDR2 SQIVND (reference sequence). With termini counted, the CDR3 has 16 amino acids.

CDR3 loop: CASSQVASGSTDTQYF. The CDR3 bases are TGTGCCAGCAGCCAAGTAGCTAGCGGGAGCACAGATACGCAGTATTTT. The gene calls are TRBV14 and TRBJ2-3, with 8 nucleotides matching TRBD2. From germline, CDR1 is SGHDN and CDR2 FVKESK. This CDR3 is built from 16 residues. Trimming removed 1 base from V and 0 bases from J; junction bases left unmatched: 3.

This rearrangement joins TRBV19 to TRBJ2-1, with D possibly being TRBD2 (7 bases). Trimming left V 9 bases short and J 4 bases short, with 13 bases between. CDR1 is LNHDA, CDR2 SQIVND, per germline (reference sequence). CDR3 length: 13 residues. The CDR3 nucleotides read TGTGCCAGCCGGGGGGCGGGATACAATGAGCAGTTCTTC. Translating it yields CASRGAGYNEQFF.

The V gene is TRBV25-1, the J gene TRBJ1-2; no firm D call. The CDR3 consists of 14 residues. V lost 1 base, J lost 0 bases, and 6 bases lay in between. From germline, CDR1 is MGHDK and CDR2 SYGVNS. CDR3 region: CASSESDTNYGYTF. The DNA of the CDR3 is TGTGCCAGCAGTGAATCCGACACTAACTATGGCTACACCTTC.

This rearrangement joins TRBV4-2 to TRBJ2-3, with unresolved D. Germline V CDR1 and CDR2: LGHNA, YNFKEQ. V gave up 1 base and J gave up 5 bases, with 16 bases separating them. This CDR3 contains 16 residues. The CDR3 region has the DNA TGTGCCAGCAGCCAAGGGAGTTTGGCTAGAGGAGATACGCAGTATTTT. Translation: CASSQGSLARGDTQYF.

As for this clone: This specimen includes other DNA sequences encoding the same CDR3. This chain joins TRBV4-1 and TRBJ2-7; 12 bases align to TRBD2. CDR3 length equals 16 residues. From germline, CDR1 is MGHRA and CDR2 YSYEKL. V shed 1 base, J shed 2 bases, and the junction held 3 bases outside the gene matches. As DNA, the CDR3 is TGCGCCAGCAGCCAAGGCCTAGCGGGAGGGACCTACGAGCAGTACTTC. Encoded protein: CASSQGLAGGTYEQYF.

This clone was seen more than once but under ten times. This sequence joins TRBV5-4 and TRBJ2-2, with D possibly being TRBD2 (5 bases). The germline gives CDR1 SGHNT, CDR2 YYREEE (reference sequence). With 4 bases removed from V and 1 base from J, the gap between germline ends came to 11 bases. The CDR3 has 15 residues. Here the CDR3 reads CASSAGLQNTGELFF. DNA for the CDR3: TGTGCCAGCAGCGCAGGACTCCAGAACACCGGGGAGCTGTTTTTT.

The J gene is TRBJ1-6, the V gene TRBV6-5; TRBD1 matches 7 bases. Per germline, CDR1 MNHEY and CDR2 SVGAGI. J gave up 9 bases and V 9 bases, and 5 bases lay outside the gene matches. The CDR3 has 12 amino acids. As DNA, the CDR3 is TGTGCCAGTGGGACAGTACCTTCACCCCTCCACTTT. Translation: CASGTVPSPLHF.

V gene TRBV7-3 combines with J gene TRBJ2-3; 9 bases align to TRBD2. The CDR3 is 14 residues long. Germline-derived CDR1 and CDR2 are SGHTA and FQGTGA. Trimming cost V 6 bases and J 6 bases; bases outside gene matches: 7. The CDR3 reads CASSPGLAKDTQYF. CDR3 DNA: TGTGCCAGCAGTCCCGGACTAGCGAAGGATACGCAGTATTTT. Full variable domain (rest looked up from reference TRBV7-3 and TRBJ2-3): GAGVSQTPSNKVTEKGKYVELRCDPISGHTALYWYRQSLGQGPEFLIYFQGTGAADDSGLPNDRFFAVRPEGSVSTLKIQRTERGDSAVYLCASSPGLAKDTQYFGPGTRLTVL.

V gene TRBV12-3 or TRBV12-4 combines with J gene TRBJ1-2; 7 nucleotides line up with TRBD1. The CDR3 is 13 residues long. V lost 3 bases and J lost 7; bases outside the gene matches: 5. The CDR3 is CASSLGDSGGYTF. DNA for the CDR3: TGTGCCAGCAGTTTGGGGGACAGCGGTGGCTACACCTTC.

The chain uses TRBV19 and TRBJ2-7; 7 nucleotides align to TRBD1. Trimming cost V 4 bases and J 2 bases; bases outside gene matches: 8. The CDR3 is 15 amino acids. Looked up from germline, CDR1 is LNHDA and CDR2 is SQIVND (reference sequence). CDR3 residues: CASSTPGTAAYEQYF. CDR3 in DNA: TGTGCCAGTAGTACCCCCGGGACAGCAGCCTACGAGCAGTACTTC.

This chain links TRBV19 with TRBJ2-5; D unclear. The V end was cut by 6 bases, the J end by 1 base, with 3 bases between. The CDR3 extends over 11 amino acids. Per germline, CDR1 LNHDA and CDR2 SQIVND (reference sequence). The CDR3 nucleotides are TGTGCCAGTAGCCTCCAAGAGACCCAGTACTTC. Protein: CASSLQETQYF.

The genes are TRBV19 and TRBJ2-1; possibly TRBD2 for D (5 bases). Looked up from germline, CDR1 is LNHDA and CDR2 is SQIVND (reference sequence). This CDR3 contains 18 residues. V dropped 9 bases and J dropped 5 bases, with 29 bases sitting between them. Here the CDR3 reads CASRRGGPALSKHNEQFF. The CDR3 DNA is TGTGCCAGCCGCCGTGGAGGTCCCGCGTTATCGAAACACAATGAGCAGTTCTTC.

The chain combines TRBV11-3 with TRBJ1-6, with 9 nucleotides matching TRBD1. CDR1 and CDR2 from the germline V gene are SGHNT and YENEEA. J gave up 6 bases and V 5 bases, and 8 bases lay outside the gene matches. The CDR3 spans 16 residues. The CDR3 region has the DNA TGTGCCAGCAGCCCAGGCCGGGACAGGGCTAATTCACCCCTCCACTTT. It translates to CASSPGRDRANSPLHF.

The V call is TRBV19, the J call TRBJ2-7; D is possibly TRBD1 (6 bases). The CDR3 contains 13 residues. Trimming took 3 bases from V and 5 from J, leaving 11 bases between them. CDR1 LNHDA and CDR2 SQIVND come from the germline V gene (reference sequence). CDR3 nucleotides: TGTGCCAGTAGTATCCCAGGGGCCCACGAGCAGTACTTC. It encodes CASSIPGAHEQYF.

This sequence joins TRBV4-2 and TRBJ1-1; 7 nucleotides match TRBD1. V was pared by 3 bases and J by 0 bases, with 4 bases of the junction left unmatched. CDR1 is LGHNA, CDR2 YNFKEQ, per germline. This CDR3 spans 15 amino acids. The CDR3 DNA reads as TGTGCCAGCAGCCAGATAGACAGGGTGAACACTGAAGCTTTCTTT. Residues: CASSQIDRVNTEAFF.

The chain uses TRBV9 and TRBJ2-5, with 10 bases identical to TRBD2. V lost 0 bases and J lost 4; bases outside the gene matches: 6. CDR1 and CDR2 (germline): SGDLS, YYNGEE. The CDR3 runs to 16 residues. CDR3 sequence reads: CASSVGSGRARETQYF. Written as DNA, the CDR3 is TGTGCCAGCAGCGTAGGGAGCGGGAGGGCCCGAGAGACCCAGTACTTC.

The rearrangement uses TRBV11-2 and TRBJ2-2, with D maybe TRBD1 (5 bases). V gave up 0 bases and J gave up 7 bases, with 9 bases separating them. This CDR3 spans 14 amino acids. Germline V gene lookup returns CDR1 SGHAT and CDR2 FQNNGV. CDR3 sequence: CASSLDLGVGELFF. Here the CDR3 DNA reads TGTGCCAGCAGCTTAGATCTAGGGGTCGGGGAGCTGTTTTTT.